Below, one T cell receptor beta chain is given with its context. Its antigen is unidentified. Russia was home to the donors, healthy Caucasian individuals aged roughly 6 to 90. Total RNA extracted from each sample amounted to at least 5 micrograms. Alongside a J-beta primer mix, a sample-barcoded 5' primer served in a second PCR lasting 7 to 11 cycles. All cDNA molecules were each tagged by a template-switch adaptor with 12 random nucleotides. From the 5' RACE reads, TCRdb called clonotypes with MiXCR, one entry per CDR3 protein. The sample carries around 780,000 distinct CDR3 sequences, approximately 60% recorded once. This specimen comes from a study of blood T cells in healthy people across ages. Study-level points and caveats: The study found more naive CD4+ cells and higher diversity in long-lived than aged donors.

Per germline, CDR1 SGDLS and CDR2 YYNGEE. CDR3 length equals 18 residues. Sequencing used blood. The TCR originated in a man between 40 and 49 years old in good health. The chain couples TRBV9 to TRBJ2-1; the match to TRBD2 covers 12 bases. The J call is doubtful: the DNA matches TRBJ2-7 better. CDR3 region: CASSVTPGLAGTDNEQYF. The CDR3 coding sequence is TGTGCCAGCAGCGTAACCCCAGGACTAGCGGGGACAGACAATGAGCAGTACTTC.